This record covers a single TCR beta chain. Its specificity is not known. The data derive from a study of cytomegalovirus exposure and HLA in healthy donors. General study results and limits: Earlier findings revealed that most TCR beta V segments proved productive either about 90% or about 30% of the time. Reportedly, fewer N-insertions than the approximately 700-donor mean appeared in an Asian-associated ancestry cluster in a later analysis. Highest at DRB1 and lowest at HLA-C, TCR association rates differed among HLA loci in a later analysis.

The germline V and J ends were trimmed by 6 bases and 1 base, with 7 bases remaining between them. This CDR3 contains 13 residues. CDR1 WSHSY and CDR2 SAAADI come from the germline V gene. The PCR ran on 60 Vbeta and 13 Jbeta primers. The repertoire was sequenced with immunoSEQ multiplex PCR; TCRdb's copy has only in-frame clones and lacks some. The sample contains more than 100,000 clones, 65% to 75% of which appear only once. The chain couples TRBV10-2 to TRBJ1-3; D unclear. The receptor comes from a woman aged 50 to 60 in good health and CMV-seropositive. Specimen: PBMCs. The CDR3 DNA follows: TGCGCCAGCAGGGGCACATCTGGAAACACCATATATTTT. Protein: CASRGTSGNTIYF.